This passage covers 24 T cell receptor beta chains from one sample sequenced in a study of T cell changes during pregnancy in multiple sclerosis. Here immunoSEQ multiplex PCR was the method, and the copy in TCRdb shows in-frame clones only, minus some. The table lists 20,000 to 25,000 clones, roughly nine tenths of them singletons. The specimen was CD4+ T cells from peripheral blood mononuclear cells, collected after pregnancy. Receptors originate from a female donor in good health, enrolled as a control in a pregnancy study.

CDR3 residues: CASSGATSAKYQETQYF. In nucleotides, the CDR3 is TGTGCCAGCAGCGGTGCCACTAGCGCTAAGTACCAAGAGACCCAGTACTTC. The chain recombines TRBV7-2 with TRBJ2-5; 7 positions match TRBD2. The CDR3 loop spans 17 amino acids. Germline CDR1 and CDR2: SGHTA and FQGNSA. The ends lost 5 bases at V and 0 bases at J; junction bases unmatched: 12. Based on the CDR3 plus reference TRBV7-2 and TRBJ2-5, the full variable domain is GAGVSQSPSNKVTEKGKDVELRCDPISGHTALYWYRQSLGQGLEFLIYFQGNSAPDKSGLPSDRFSAERTGGSVSTLTIQRTQQEDSAVYLCASSGATSAKYQETQYFGPGTRLLVL.

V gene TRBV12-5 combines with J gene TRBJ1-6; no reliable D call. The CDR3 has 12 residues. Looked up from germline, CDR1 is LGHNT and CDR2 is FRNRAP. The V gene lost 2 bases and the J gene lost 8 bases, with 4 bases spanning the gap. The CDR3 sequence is CASGLPDSPLHF. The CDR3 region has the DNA TGTGCTAGTGGTTTGCCTGATTCACCCCTCCACTTT.

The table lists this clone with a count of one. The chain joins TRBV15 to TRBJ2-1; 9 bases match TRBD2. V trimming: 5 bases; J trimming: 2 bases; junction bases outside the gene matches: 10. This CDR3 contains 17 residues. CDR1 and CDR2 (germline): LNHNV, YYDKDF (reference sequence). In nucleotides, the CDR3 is TGTGCCACCAGCGGTGAGATAGCGGGAGCACCCTACAATGAGCAGTTCTTC. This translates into CATSGEIAGAPYNEQFF.

The CDR3 spells CASSLSGSGGANEQFF. The CDR3 DNA reads as TGTGCCAGCAGCTTATCGGGTAGCGGGGGGGCGAATGAGCAGTTCTTC. This sequence joins TRBV7-3 and TRBJ2-1; 11 bases fit TRBD2. The CDR3 has 16 amino acids. Unmatched junction bases numbered 7, after V lost 2 bases and J lost 7 bases. Germline-derived CDR1 and CDR2 are SGHTA and FQGTGA.

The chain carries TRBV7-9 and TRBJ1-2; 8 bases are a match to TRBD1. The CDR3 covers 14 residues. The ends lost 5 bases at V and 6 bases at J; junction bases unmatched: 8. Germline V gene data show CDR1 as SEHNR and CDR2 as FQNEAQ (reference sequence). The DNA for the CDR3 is TGTGCCAGCAGCCGAGGACAGGGACAAAATGGCTACACCTTC. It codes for CASSRGQGQNGYTF.

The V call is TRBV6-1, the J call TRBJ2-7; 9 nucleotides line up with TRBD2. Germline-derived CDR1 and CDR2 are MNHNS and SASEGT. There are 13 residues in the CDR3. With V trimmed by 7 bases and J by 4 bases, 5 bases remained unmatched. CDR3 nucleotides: TGTGCCAGCACGGCGGGAGGGCCTTACGAGCAGTACTTC. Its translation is CASTAGGPYEQYF.

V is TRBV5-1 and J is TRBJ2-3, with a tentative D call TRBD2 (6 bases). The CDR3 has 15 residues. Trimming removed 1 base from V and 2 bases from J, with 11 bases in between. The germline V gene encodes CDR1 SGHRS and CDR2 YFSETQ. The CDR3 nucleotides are TGCGCCAGCAGCTTGTGGGGGGATCACACAGATACGCAGTATTTT. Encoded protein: CASSLWGDHTDTQYF. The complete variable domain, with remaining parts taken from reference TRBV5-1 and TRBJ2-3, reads KAGVTQTPRYLIKTRGQQVTLSCSPISGHRSVSWYQQTPGQGLQFLFEYFSETQRNKGNFPGRFSGRQFSNSRSEMNVSTLELGDSALYLCASSLWGDHTDTQYFGPGTRLTVL.

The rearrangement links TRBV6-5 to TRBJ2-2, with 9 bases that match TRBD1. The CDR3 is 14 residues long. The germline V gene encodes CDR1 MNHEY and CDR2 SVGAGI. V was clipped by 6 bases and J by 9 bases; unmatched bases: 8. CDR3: CASRWDRASRELFF. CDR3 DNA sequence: TGTGCCAGCAGGTGGGACAGGGCATCGAGGGAGCTGTTTTTT.

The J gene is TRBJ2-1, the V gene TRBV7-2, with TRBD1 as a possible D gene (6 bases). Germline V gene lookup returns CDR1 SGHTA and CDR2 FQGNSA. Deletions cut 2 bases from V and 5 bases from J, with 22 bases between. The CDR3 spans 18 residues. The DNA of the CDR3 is TGTGCCAGCAGCTTAATCTCTAGACGGCAGGGGAAGGACAATGAGCAGTTCTTC. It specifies CASSLISRRQGKDNEQFF.

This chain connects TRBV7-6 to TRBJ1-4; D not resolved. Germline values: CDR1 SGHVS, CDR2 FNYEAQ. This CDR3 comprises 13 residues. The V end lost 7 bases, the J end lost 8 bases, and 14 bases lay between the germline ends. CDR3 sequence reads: CASTPSRSEKLFF. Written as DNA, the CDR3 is TGTGCCAGCACTCCATCTCGGTCCGAAAAACTGTTTTTT.

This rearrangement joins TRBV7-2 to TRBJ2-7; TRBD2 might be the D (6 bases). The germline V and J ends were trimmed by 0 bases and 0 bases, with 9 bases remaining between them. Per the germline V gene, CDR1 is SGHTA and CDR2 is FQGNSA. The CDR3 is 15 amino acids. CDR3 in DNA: TGTGCCAGCAGCTTAGCAGGCGGGAACTCCTACGAGCAGTACTTC. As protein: CASSLAGGNSYEQYF. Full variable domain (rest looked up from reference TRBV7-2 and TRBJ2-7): GAGVSQSPSNKVTEKGKDVELRCDPISGHTALYWYRQSLGQGLEFLIYFQGNSAPDKSGLPSDRFSAERTGGSVSTLTIQRTQQEDSAVYLCASSLAGGNSYEQYFGPGTRLTVT.

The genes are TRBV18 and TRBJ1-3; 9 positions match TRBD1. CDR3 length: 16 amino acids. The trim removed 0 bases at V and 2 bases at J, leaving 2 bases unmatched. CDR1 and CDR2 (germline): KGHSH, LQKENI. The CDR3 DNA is TGTGCCAGCTCACCACCCGGGACAGGGACTGGAAACACCATATATTTT. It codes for CASSPPGTGTGNTIYF. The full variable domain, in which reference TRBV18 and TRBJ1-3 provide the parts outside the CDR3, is NAGVMQNPRHLVRRRGQEARLRCSPMKGHSHVYWYRQLPEEGLKFMVYLQKENIIDESGMPKERFSAEFPKEGPSILRIQQVVRGDSAAYFCASSPPGTGTGNTIYFGEGSWLTVV.

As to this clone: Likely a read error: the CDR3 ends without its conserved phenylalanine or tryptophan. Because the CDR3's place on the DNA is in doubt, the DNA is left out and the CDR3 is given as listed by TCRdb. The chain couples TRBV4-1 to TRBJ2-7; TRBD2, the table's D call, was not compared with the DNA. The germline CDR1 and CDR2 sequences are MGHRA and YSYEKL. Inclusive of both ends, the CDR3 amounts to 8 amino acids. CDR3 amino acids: CASSQERL.

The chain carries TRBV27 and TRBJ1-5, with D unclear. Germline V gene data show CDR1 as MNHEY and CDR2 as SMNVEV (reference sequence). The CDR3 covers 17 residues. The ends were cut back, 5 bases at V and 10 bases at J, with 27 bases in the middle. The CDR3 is CASSRKTVPGVKSPQHF. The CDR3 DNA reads TGTGCCAGCAGTAGAAAAACAGTCCCCGGGGTAAAATCACCCCAGCATTTT.

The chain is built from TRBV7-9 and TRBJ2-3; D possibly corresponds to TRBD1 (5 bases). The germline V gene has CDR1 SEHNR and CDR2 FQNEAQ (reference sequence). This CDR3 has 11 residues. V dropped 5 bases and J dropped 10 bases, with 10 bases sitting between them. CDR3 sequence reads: CASSGRGAQYF. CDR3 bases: TGTGCCAGCAGCGGAAGGGGCGCGCAGTATTTT.

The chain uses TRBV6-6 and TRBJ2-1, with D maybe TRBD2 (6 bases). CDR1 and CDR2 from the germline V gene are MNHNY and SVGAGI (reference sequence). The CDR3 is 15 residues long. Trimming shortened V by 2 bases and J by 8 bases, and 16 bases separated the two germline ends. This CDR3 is CASSYGGITSHEQFF. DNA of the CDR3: TGTGCCAGCAGTTACGGCGGGATAACCTCGCATGAGCAGTTCTTC.

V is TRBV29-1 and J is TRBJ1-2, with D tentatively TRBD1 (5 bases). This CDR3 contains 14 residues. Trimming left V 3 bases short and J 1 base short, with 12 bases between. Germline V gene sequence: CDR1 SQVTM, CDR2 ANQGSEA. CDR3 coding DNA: TGCAGCGTTGACAGACAGAACGTTAACTATGGCTACACCTTC. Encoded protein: CSVDRQNVNYGYTF.

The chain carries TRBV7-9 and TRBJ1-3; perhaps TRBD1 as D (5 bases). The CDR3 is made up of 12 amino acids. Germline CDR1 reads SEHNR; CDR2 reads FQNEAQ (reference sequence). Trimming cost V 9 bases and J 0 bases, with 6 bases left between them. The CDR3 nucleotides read TGTGCCAGTCAGGGCTCTGGAAACACCATATATTTT. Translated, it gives CASQGSGNTIYF.

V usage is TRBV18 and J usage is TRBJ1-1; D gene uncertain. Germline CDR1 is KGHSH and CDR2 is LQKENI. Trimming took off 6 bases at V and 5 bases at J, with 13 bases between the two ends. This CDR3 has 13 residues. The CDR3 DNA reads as TGTGCCAGCTCCTACAGCACACAGACTGAAGCTTTCTTT. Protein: CASSYSTQTEAFF.

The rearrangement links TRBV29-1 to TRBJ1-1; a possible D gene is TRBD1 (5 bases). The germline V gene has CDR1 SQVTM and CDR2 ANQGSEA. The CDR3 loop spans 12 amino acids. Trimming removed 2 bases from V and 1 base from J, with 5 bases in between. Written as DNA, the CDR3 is TGCAGCGTTGAAAGGGGGAACACTGAAGCTTTCTTT. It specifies CSVERGNTEAFF.

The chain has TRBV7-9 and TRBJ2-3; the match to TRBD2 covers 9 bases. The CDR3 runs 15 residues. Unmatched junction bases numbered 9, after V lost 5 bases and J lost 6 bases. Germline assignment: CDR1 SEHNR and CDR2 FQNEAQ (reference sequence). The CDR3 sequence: CASSQAGGSTDTQYF. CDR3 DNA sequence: TGTGCCAGCAGCCAAGCGGGGGGCAGTACGGATACGCAGTATTTT.

The CDR3 DNA follows: TGTGCCTGGACCCCCTCGGGCAATCAGCCCCAGCATTTT. Protein product: CAWTPSGNQPQHF. The chain employs TRBV30 and TRBJ1-5, with unresolved D. Looked up from germline, CDR1 is GTSNPN and CDR2 is SVGIG (reference sequence). The CDR3 has 13 amino acids. V was pared by 4 bases and J by 2 bases, with 9 bases between.

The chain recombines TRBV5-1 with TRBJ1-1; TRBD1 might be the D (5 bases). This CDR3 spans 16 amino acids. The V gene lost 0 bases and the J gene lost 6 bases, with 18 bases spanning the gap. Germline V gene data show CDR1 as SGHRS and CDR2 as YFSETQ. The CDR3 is CASSLEGSGGVAEAFF. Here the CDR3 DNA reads TGCGCCAGCAGCTTGGAAGGTAGTGGGGGGGTTGCTGAAGCTTTCTTT.

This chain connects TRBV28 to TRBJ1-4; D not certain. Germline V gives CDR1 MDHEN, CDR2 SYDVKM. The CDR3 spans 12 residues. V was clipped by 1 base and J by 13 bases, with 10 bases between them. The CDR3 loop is CASSLSPRGLFF. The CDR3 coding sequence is TGTGCCAGCAGTTTATCCCCCCGGGGACTGTTTTTT.